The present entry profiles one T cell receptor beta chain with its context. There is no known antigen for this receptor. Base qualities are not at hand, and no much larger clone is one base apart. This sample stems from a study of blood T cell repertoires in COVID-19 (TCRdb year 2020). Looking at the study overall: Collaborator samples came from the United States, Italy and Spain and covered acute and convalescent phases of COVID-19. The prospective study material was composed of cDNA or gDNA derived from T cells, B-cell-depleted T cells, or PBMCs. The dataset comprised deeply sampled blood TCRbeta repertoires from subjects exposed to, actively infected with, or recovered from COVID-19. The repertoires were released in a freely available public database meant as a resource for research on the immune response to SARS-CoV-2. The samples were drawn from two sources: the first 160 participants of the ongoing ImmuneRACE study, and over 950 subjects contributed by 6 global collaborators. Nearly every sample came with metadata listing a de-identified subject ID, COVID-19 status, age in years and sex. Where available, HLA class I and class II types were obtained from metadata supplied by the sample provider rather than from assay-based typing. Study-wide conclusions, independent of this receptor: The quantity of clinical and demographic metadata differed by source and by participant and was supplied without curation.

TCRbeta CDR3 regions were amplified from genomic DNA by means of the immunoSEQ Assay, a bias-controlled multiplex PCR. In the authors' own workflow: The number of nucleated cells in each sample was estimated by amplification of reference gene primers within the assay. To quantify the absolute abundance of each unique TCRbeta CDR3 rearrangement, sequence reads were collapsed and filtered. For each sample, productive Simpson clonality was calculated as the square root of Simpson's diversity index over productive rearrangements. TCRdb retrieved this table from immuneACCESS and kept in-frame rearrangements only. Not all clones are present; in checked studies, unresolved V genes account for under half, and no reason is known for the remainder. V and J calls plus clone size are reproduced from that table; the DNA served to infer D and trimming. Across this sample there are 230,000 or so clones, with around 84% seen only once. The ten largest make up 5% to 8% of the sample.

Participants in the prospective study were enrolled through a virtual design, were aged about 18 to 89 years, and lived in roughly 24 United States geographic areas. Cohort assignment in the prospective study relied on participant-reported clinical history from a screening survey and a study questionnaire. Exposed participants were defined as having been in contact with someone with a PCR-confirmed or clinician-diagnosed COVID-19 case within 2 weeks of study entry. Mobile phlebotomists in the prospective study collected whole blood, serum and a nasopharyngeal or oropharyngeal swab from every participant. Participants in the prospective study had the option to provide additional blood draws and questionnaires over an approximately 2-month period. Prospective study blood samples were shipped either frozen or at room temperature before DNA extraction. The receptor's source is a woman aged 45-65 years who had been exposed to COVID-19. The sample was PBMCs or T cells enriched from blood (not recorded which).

The nucleotide sequence is given as TGCGCCAGCAGCTTGGAGGGGCTGGATAATGAAAAACTGTTTTTT. Its protein product is CASSLEGLDNEKLFF. The chain couples TRBV5-1 to TRBJ1-4; possibly the D gene is TRBD1, per 5 matching bases. V drops 0 bases and J drops 4 bases, leaving 10 bases in between. CDR1 SGHRS and CDR2 YFSETQ are derived from the germline V gene. Including the terminal cysteine and phenylalanine, the CDR3 comprises 15 residues. Just the 45-base CDR3 DNA is kept, in frame starting at base 1. With all but the CDR3 taken from the reference TRBV5-1 and TRBJ1-4 genes, the full variable domain is: KAGVTQTPRYLIKTRGQQVTLSCSPISGHRSVSWYQQTPGQGLQFLFEYFSETQRNKGNFPGRFSGRQFSNSRSEMNVSTLELGDSALYLCASSLEGLDNEKLFFGSGTQLSVL.